The T cell receptor (beta chain) under discussion was sequenced for a study of cytomegalovirus exposure and HLA in healthy donors. The germline V gene has CDR1 MDHEN and CDR2 SYDVKM. V was cut by 10 bases and J by 0 bases, with 19 bases left in between. The CDR3 sequence is 15 residues long. The PCR used 60 Vbeta and 13 Jbeta primers. This table comes from immunoSEQ multiplex PCR, and its TCRdb copy is limited to in-frame clones, with some not included. The table includes 180,000 or so clones, about four fifths detected once. Note on this clone: The antigen remains undetermined.

Notes on the study in general: A list of 150 to 200 TCR beta chains associated with cytomegalovirus was given. Of the V segments, some could not be distinguished, including TRBV6-2 and TRBV6-3, and were excluded. TCR beta sequences reportedly predicted most subjects' HLA-A and HLA-B alleles accurately. A later analysis linked a missense variant in DCLRE1C to the trimming of TCR beta V and J genes.

The sequenced sample consisted of PBMCs. This rearrangement joins TRBV28 to TRBJ2-7, with a possible D match to TRBD2 (5 bases). This receptor was taken from a woman in her late teens or twenties in good health and CMV-seronegative. The CDR3 spells CATFDLGGSSYEQYF. The DNA of the CDR3 is TGTGCCACCTTCGATCTTGGTGGGAGCTCCTACGAGCAGTACTTC.